The 23 T cell receptor beta chains reported below all come from one sample, sequenced in a study of blood T cell repertoires in COVID-19. Sequenced by immunoSEQ multiplex PCR; TCRdb stores in-frame clones only, minus some. The table shows about 230,000 clones, with roughly 80% occurring only once. The sequencing sample was made of PBMCs or T cells enriched from blood (not recorded which). The receptors stem from a man in his 60s who had recovered from COVID-19.

The rearrangement links TRBV7-2 to TRBJ1-6; D is ambiguous. The germline gives CDR1 SGHTA, CDR2 FQGNSA. The CDR3 is 17 amino acids. V shed 1 base and J shed 0 bases, with 10 bases lying between them. Here the CDR3 reads CASSLDAPSSYNSPLHF. For the CDR3, the DNA is TGTGCCAGCAGCTTAGATGCCCCGAGCTCCTATAATTCACCCCTCCACTTT.

The V and J genes are TRBV7-2 and TRBJ1-1; 10 bases match TRBD1. With V trimmed by 7 bases and J by 5 bases, 7 bases remained unmatched. The CDR3 runs 14 residues. From germline, CDR1 is SGHTA and CDR2 FQGNSA. In nucleotides, the CDR3 is TGTGCCAGCATCCGGGACAGGGGAATTACTGAAGCTTTCTTT. It specifies CASIRDRGITEAFF.

This rearrangement joins TRBV5-4 to TRBJ1-3; D perhaps matches TRBD1 (6 bases). CDR3 length: 16 amino acids. The V end lost 2 bases, the J end lost 0 bases, and 12 bases lay between the germline ends. Per the germline V gene, CDR1 is SGHNT and CDR2 is YYREEE (reference sequence). In nucleotides, the CDR3 is TGTGCCAGCAGCTTCGACAGGCAAAACTCTGGAAACACCATATATTTT. This codes for CASSFDRQNSGNTIYF. Together with reference TRBV5-4 and TRBJ1-3, the CDR3 gives the full variable domain: ETGVTQSPTHLIKTRGQQVTLRCSSQSGHNTVSWYQQALGQGPQFIFQYYREEENGRGNFPPRFSGLQFPNYSSELNVNALELDDSALYLCASSFDRQNSGNTIYFGEGSWLTVV.

The genes are TRBV9 and TRBJ1-2; TRBD1 agrees at 9 bases. Germline loops: CDR1 SGDLS, CDR2 YYNGEE. This CDR3 comprises 16 residues. With 3 bases clipped from V and 7 bases from J, the junction kept 13 bases outside the gene matches. In nucleotides, the CDR3 is TGTGCCAGCAGCGCGATCTCCGGGACAGGGAAACGTGGCTACACCTTC. Protein: CASSAISGTGKRGYTF.

The chain has TRBV5-1 and TRBJ2-5; TRBD2 is a possible D gene (5 bases). The CDR3 runs 16 residues. Trimming stripped 0 bases from V and 5 bases from J, with 17 bases between. CDR1 is SGHRS and CDR2 is YFSETQ in the germline V gene. The CDR3 spells CASSLDVGVSVETQYF. The CDR3 nucleotides are TGCGCCAGCAGCTTGGACGTCGGGGTATCGGTTGAGACCCAGTACTTC.

The chain has TRBV5-1 and TRBJ2-3; 15 bases fit TRBD2. J was trimmed by 5 bases and V by 3 bases; bases with no gene match: 10. CDR3 length: 18 residues. Germline-derived CDR1 and CDR2 are SGHRS and YFSETQ. CDR3 protein: CASSWGRTSGGAEDTQYF. The CDR3 region has the DNA TGCGCCAGCAGCTGGGGTCGGACTAGCGGGGGGGCCGAAGATACGCAGTATTTT.

The rearrangement uses TRBV9 and TRBJ2-1; 8 nucleotides line up with TRBD2. This CDR3 is built from 14 residues. The V segment lost 4 bases and the J segment 4 bases; nucleotides outside the gene matches: 4. The germline CDR1 and CDR2 sequences are SGDLS and YYNGEE. The CDR3 sequence: CASSQTSAYNEQFF. CDR3 coding DNA: TGTGCCAGCAGCCAGACTAGCGCGTACAATGAGCAGTTCTTC.

V and J are TRBV19 and TRBJ1-6; no definite D call. CDR1 LNHDA and CDR2 SQIVND come from the germline V gene (reference sequence). The CDR3 spans 13 residues. With 5 bases removed from V and 7 bases from J, the gap between germline ends came to 9 bases. CDR3 residues: CASSLRLNSPLHF. In DNA form, the CDR3 reads TGTGCCAGTAGTTTGAGGCTCAATTCACCCCTCCACTTT.

The chain uses TRBV5-1 and TRBJ2-6; tentative D call: TRBD2 (6 bases). The CDR3 is made up of 16 amino acids. Trimming pared 5 bases from V and 0 bases from J, leaving 12 bases between. Per germline, CDR1 SGHRS and CDR2 YFSETQ. The CDR3 nucleotides are TGCGCCAGCAGTCCTGGAGGGTTCTCTGGGGCCAACGTCCTGACTTTC. Protein product: CASSPGGFSGANVLTF.

The chain joins TRBV10-3 to TRBJ2-1, with 9 bases aligning to TRBD1. Germline V gene data show CDR1 as ENHRY and CDR2 as SYGVKD. The CDR3 has 14 residues. After removal of 5 bases from V and 7 bases from J, the junction contained 6 bases not matched to a gene. CDR3 loop: CAISPGTGINEQFF. The CDR3 bases are TGTGCCATCAGTCCCGGGACAGGGATAAATGAGCAGTTCTTC.

V is TRBV3-1 (or the pseudogene TRBV3-2) and J is TRBJ1-6, with D unclear. Trimming removed 0 bases at V and 0 bases at J, with 9 bases between. This CDR3 comprises 17 residues. Germline CDR1 LGHDT, CDR2 YNNKEL (reference sequence). The CDR3 region is CASSQDFASSYNSPLHF. The CDR3 coding sequence is TGTGCCAGCAGCCAAGACTTCGCGAGCTCCTATAATTCACCCCTCCACTTT.

The table lists this clone with a few counts. The rearrangement uses TRBV29-1 and TRBJ1-1; D remains unclear. CDR3 length: 14 residues. The ends were cut back, 1 base at V and 4 bases at J, with 13 bases in the middle. Looked up from germline, CDR1 is SQVTM and CDR2 is ANQGSEA. The CDR3 DNA is TGCAGCGTTGAAGTTTTGGGCGTAAGCACTGAAGCTTTCTTT. Translated, it gives CSVEVLGVSTEAFF.

The V gene is TRBV6-5, the J gene TRBJ2-7, with 9 bases that match TRBD1. Trimming cost V 0 bases and J 6 bases; bases outside gene matches: 9. Germline CDR1 reads MNHEY; CDR2 reads SVGAGI. The CDR3 sequence is 16 residues long. The CDR3 loop is CASSYSFLGQGSEQYF. CDR3 DNA sequence: TGTGCCAGCAGTTACTCGTTTTTGGGACAGGGTTCCGAGCAGTACTTC.

This clone was counted a single time. The chain uses TRBV2 and TRBJ2-7; 7 bases are a match to TRBD1. CDR1 SNHLY and CDR2 FYNNEI come from the germline V gene. The CDR3 has 14 amino acids. Trimming removed 6 bases from V and 0 bases from J; junction bases left unmatched: 5. CDR3 sequence reads: CASRNRDSSYEQYF. In DNA form, the CDR3 reads TGTGCCAGCAGAAACCGGGACAGCTCCTACGAGCAGTACTTC.

The rearrangement links TRBV6-5 to TRBJ1-2, with D perhaps TRBD1 (5 bases). Germline CDR1 is MNHEY and CDR2 is SVGAGI. The CDR3 consists of 13 residues. V gave up 5 bases and J gave up 4 bases, with 11 bases separating them. This CDR3 is CASSLTGGYGYTF. As DNA, the CDR3 is TGTGCCAGCAGTCTTACAGGTGGCTATGGCTACACCTTC.

The J gene is TRBJ1-6, the V gene TRBV19; D possibly corresponds to TRBD1 (6 bases). The CDR3 totals 13 residues. V was cut by 6 bases and J by 11 bases, with 14 bases left in between. Germline V gives CDR1 LNHDA, CDR2 SQIVND (reference sequence). The CDR3, as DNA: TGTGCCAGTAGGAGTACAGGGTTTGCACCCCTCCACTTT. Translated: CASRSTGFAPLHF.

J is TRBJ1-5 and V is TRBV27; TRBD1 agrees at 11 bases. The trim removed 5 bases at V and 5 bases at J, leaving 5 bases unmatched. Per germline, CDR1 MNHEY and CDR2 SMNVEV (reference sequence). This CDR3 has 15 amino acids. CDR3 sequence: CASSPWTGGDQPQHF. DNA for the CDR3: TGTGCCAGCAGTCCGTGGACAGGGGGCGATCAGCCCCAGCATTTT.

Only one count was recorded for this clone. This chain uses TRBV5-6 with TRBJ2-4; 7 bases match TRBD1. The ends lost 6 bases at V and 0 bases at J; junction bases unmatched: 9. CDR3 length: 16 amino acids. Germline values: CDR1 SGHDT, CDR2 YYEEEE. The CDR3: CASTQLGQLAKNIQYF. In DNA, the CDR3 is TGTGCCAGCACCCAACTGGGACAGCTAGCCAAAAACATTCAGTACTTC.

This chain joins TRBV5-1 and TRBJ2-2, with D perhaps TRBD1 (6 bases). Trimming stripped 6 bases from V and 6 bases from J, with 12 bases between. This CDR3 spans 13 amino acids. The V gene's germline CDR1 is SGHRS and CDR2 YFSETQ. The CDR3 region has the DNA TGCGCCAGCAATCAGGGGCAGGCCGGGGAGCTGTTTTTT. It encodes CASNQGQAGELFF.

This sequence joins TRBV15 and TRBJ2-3; 8 positions match TRBD2. This CDR3 spans 14 amino acids. The ends lost 3 bases at V and 1 base at J; junction bases unmatched: 0. Germline loops: CDR1 LNHNV, CDR2 YYDKDF (reference sequence). The CDR3 here is CATSSGGGTDTQYF. CDR3 DNA: TGTGCCACCAGCAGCGGGGGGGGCACAGATACGCAGTATTTT.

The gene calls are TRBV4-2 and TRBJ2-4, with D possibly matching TRBD2 (6 bases). V dropped 4 bases and J dropped 5 bases, with 18 bases sitting between them. The CDR3 contains 16 residues. The germline gives CDR1 LGHNA, CDR2 YNFKEQ. The CDR3 DNA follows: TGTGCCAGCAGCCCCGACGCCGGGAGAGGCCAAAACATTCAGTACTTC. The encoded protein is CASSPDAGRGQNIQYF.

The gene calls are TRBV9 and TRBJ2-3; maybe TRBD2 (5 bases). This CDR3 has 14 residues. Trimming stripped 3 bases from V and 0 bases from J, with 8 bases between. Germline assignment: CDR1 SGDLS and CDR2 YYNGEE. This CDR3 is CASSDPSSTDTQYF. The CDR3 region has the DNA TGTGCCAGCAGCGATCCTAGCAGCACAGATACGCAGTATTTT. The full variable domain, with the rest looked up from reference TRBV9 and TRBJ2-3, is DSGVTQTPKHLITATGQRVTLRCSPRSGDLSVYWYQQSLDQGLQFLIQYYNGEERAKGNILERFSAQQFPDLHSELNLSSLELGDSALYFCASSDPSSTDTQYFGPGTRLTVL.

V usage is TRBV29-1 and J usage is TRBJ2-1; possibly TRBD2 for D (6 bases). The V and J ends lost 4 bases and 2 bases respectively, with 15 bases between them. There are 15 residues in the CDR3. From germline, CDR1 is SQVTM and CDR2 ANQGSEA. The CDR3 here is CSVVSGFGTYNEQFF. DNA of the CDR3: TGCAGCGTTGTAAGCGGGTTTGGGACCTACAATGAGCAGTTCTTC.